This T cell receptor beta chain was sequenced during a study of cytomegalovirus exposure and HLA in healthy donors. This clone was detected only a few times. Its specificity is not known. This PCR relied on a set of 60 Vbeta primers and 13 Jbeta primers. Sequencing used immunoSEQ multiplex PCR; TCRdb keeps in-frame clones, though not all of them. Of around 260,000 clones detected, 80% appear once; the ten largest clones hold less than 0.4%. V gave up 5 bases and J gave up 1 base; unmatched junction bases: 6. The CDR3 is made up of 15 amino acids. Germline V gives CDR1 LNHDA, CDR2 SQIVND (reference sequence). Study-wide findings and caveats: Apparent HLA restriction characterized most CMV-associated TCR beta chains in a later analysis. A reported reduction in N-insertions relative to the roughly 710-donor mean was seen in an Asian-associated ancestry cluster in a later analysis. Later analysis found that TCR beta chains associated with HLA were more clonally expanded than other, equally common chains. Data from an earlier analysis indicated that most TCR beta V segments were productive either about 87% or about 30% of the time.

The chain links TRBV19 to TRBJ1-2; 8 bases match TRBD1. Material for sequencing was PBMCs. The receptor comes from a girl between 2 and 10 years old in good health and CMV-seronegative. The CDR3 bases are TGTGCCAGTAGTTTGGGACAGGAGGTTAACTATGGCTACACCTTC. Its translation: CASSLGQEVNYGYTF.